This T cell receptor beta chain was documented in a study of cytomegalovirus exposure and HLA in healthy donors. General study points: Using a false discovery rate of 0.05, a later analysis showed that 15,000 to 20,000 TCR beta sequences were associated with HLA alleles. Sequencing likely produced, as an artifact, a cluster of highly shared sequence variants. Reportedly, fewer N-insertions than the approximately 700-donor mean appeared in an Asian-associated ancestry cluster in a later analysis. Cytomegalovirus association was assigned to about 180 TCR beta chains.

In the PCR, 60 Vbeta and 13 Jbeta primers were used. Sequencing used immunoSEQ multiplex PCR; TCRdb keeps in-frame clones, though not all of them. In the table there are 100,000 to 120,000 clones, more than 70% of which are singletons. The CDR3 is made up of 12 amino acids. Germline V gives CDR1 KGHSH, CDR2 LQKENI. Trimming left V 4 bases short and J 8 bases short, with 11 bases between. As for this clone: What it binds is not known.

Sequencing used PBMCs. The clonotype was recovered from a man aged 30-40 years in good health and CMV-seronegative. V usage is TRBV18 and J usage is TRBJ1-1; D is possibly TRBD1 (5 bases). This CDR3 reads CASSRDSGEAFF. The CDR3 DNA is TGTGCCAGCTCACGAGATTCAGGGGAAGCTTTCTTT.